This section outlines one T cell receptor (beta chain) sequence together with its context. It lacks a known antigen. One base away there is no much larger clone; base qualities are not given. The immunoSEQ Assay, a bias-controlled multiplex PCR, was used to amplify TCRbeta CDR3 regions from genomic DNA. As for the original processing: The number of nucleated cells in each sample was estimated by amplification of reference gene primers within the assay. To quantify the absolute abundance of each unique TCRbeta CDR3 rearrangement, sequence reads were collapsed and filtered. Productive Simpson clonality was computed per sample as the square root of Simpson's diversity index over productive rearrangements. TCRdb re-hosts the immuneACCESS table, in-frame sequences only. Its copies lack some clones; in the studies checked, an unresolved V gene accounts for under half of them, and the cause for the rest is not known. The V and J calls and clone size were taken over from that table, and D and trimming were inferred from the DNA. This sample has 150,000 or so clones in its table, and about four fifths of those were observed once. The top ten constitute 11% of the sample.

These data come from a study of blood T cell repertoires in COVID-19 (TCRdb year 2020). At the level of the whole study: Collaborator samples came from the United States, Italy and Spain and covered acute and convalescent phases of COVID-19. Where available, HLA class I and class II types were obtained from metadata supplied by the sample provider rather than from assay-based typing. A de-identified subject ID, COVID-19 status, age in years and sex were almost always included in the sample metadata. The prospective study material was composed of cDNA or gDNA derived from T cells, B-cell-depleted T cells, or PBMCs. The dataset comprised deeply sampled blood TCRbeta repertoires from subjects exposed to, actively infected with, or recovered from COVID-19. Samples were obtained from the ongoing ImmuneRACE study (first 160 participants) and from 1,000 to 1,500 subjects provided by 6 global collaborators. The repertoires were released in a freely available public database intended as a resource for research on the immune response to SARS-CoV-2. General study outcomes and caveats: The amount of clinical and demographic metadata varied by source and participant and was provided uncurated.

Trimming removed 5 bases from V and 1 base from J, leaving 14 bases between the germline ends. Inclusive of the bounding cysteine and phenylalanine, the CDR3 is 15 residues long. Only the CDR3 portion is preserved as DNA: 45 bases, with reading frame beginning at the first base. The CDR1 and CDR2 encoded by the germline V gene (reference sequence) are MNHEY and SMNVEV. Participants in the prospective study were enrolled through a virtual design, were aged 18 to 89 years, and lived in fewer than 30 United States geographic areas. Cohort assignment in the prospective study relied on participant-reported clinical history from a screening survey and a study questionnaire. ImmuneRACE Cohort 3 recovered participants were defined by two consecutive negative NP/OP PCR tests, healthcare professional clearance, or symptom resolution. In the prospective study, whole blood, serum and a nasopharyngeal or oropharyngeal swab were collected from each participant by mobile phlebotomists. Over a roughly 2-month period, participants in the prospective study had the option of providing additional blood draws and questionnaires. Before DNA extraction, prospective study blood samples were shipped either frozen or at room temperature.

Material: PBMCs or T cells enriched from blood (not recorded which). The chain employs TRBV27 and TRBJ1-1, with an unclear D gene assignment. The clonotype comes from a man over 45 who had recovered from COVID-19. CDR3 loop: CASSLRYSGNTEAFF. The nucleotide sequence is given as TGTGCCAGCAGTCTAAGGTACAGCGGGAACACTGAAGCTTTCTTT.